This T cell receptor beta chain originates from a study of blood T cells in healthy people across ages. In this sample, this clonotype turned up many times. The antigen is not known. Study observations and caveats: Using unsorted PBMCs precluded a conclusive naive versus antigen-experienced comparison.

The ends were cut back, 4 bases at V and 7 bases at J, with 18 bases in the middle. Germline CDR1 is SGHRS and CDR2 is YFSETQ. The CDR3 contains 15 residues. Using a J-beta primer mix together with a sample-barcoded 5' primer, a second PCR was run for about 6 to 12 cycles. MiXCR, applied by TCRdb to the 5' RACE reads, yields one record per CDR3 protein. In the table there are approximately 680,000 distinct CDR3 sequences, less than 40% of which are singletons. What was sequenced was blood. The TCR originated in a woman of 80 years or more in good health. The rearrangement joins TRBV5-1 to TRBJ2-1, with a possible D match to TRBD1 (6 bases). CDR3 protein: CASSLRQGIMNEQFF. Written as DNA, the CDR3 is TGCGCCAGCAGCCTCCGCCAGGGGATTATGAATGAGCAGTTCTTC.